The 29 T cell receptor beta chains below come from one sample, sequenced in a study of read filtering for tumor transcriptome and immune sequencing. This library used approximately 0.4 ug RNA and molecular barcoded adaptors spanning alpha/delta and beta/gamma chains. TCRdb analysed the reads with MiXCR anew, one entry per CDR3 protein. The sample lists over 45,000 distinct CDR3 sequences, about an eighth occurring once. Sequencing was carried out using a population of CD138-negative cells sorted from bone marrow. The receptors shown here come from a donor at least 40 years old with multiple myeloma.

This clonotype was seen repeatedly, ten times or more. V usage is TRBV28 and J usage is TRBJ1-2; TRBD1 agrees at 7 bases. The CDR3 totals 14 residues. V gave up 6 bases and J gave up 3 bases; unmatched junction bases: 7. Germline V CDR1 and CDR2: MDHEN, SYDVKM. The CDR3 loop reads CASRRQGYDYGYTF. CDR3 sequence (DNA): TGTGCCAGCAGAAGACAGGGTTATGACTATGGCTACACCTTC.

This clonotype was observed many times. This clone may be a read error of a much larger clone one base away. The chain joins TRBV20-1 to TRBJ2-1; D is perhaps TRBD1 (5 bases). The V end was cut by 5 bases, the J end by 12 bases, with 26 bases between. This CDR3 region has 15 residues. The germline gives CDR1 DFQATT, CDR2 SNEGSKA (reference sequence). CDR3 coding DNA: TGCAGTGCTCAAAAAGGGGCGGACGTCCCGGGTGGGCAGTTCTTC. The encoded protein is CSAQKGADVPGGQFF.

In regard to this clonotype: A much more abundant neighbour one base away suggests this may be a read error. The rearrangement links TRBV4-1 to TRBJ1-1; D unresolved. The germline gives CDR1 MGHRA, CDR2 YSYEKL. The CDR3 sequence is 14 residues long. The CDR3 DNA sequence: TGCGCCAGCAGCCAACTTACAGAGAACGCTGAAGCTTTCTTT. Protein sequence: CASSQLTENAEAFF.

This clonotype came up many times. The junction departs from the called germline gene at one end, perhaps through a read error. The rearrangement links TRBV7-7 to TRBJ1-1, with D maybe TRBD1 (5 bases). The germline V gene has CDR1 SSHAT and CDR2 FNYEAQ (reference sequence). The CDR3 runs to 13 residues. CDR3 DNA: TGTGCTAGCAGCTTCACATTTGGGGGGGAAGCTTTCTTT. Translation: CASSFTFGGEAFF.

Many counts were recorded for this clonotype. The gene calls are TRBV7-6 and TRBJ1-1; D perhaps matches TRBD1 (6 bases). Germline CDR1 is SGHVS and CDR2 is FNYEAQ. V gave up 2 bases and J gave up 1 base, with 8 bases separating them. CDR3 size: 14 residues. CDR3 amino acids: CASSLFRGNTEAFF. CDR3 nucleotides: TGTGCCAGCAGCTTATTCAGGGGGAACACTGAAGCTTTCTTT. Full variable domain (remainder filled in from reference TRBV7-6 and TRBJ1-1): GAGVSQSPRYKVTKRGQDVALRCDPISGHVSLYWYRQALGQGPEFLTYFNYEAQQDKSGLPNDRFSAERPEGSISTLTIQRTEQRDSAMYRCASSLFRGNTEAFFGQGTRLTVV.

This clonotype was seen a few times. A much larger clone differs by one base, so this may be a read error. The genes are TRBV2 and TRBJ1-1; D is unresolved. CDR1 is SNHLY, CDR2 FYNNEI, per germline. CDR3 length: 14 residues. DNA of the CDR3: TGTGCCGGCAGTCGTAAGCAAGTGAACACTGAAGCTTTCTTT. Translated: CAGSRKQVNTEAFF.

On this clonotype: A far bigger clonotype differs at one base, so this is likely a read error. This sequence joins TRBV5-8 and TRBJ1-1, with D possibly matching TRBD1 (5 bases). This CDR3 contains 15 residues. Per germline, CDR1 SGHTS and CDR2 YDEGEE. V lost 5 bases and J lost 0, with 14 bases in between. CDR3 sequence reads: CASRDDLQVNTEAFF. Written as DNA, the CDR3 is TGTGCCAGCAGGGATGATTTACAGGTGAACACTGAAGCTTTCTTT.

This clonotype was seen at least ten times. J is TRBJ2-6 and V is TRBV29-1, with D perhaps TRBD1 or TRBD2 (5 bases each). V gave up 6 bases and J gave up 2 bases, with 11 bases separating them. The CDR3 is 14 residues long. Germline V gene sequence: CDR1 SQVTM, CDR2 ANQGSEA. Here the CDR3 DNA reads TGCAGCGTGGGGACCTCCCCTGGGGCCAACGTCCTGACTTTC. This translates into CSVGTSPGANVLTF.

This clonotype was detected many times. The chain recombines TRBV7-6 with TRBJ2-1; no reliable D call. The V end was cut by 5 bases, the J end by 4 bases, with 3 bases between. Germline lookup yields CDR1 SGHVS and CDR2 FNYEAQ. This CDR3 spans 11 amino acids. This chain's CDR3 is CASSAYNEQFF. CDR3 DNA: TGTGCCAGCAGCGCGTACAATGAGCAGTTCTTC.

This clonotype was seen at least ten times. An end of the junction differs from the germline gene, which may be a read error. The V call is TRBV28, the J call TRBJ2-2; D possibly corresponds to TRBD1 (7 bases). The CDR3 spans 17 residues. CDR1 and CDR2 (germline): MDHEN, SYDVKM. CDR3 DNA sequence: TGTGCCAGCAGTGCTGACAGGGTCTCGCGGGACACCGGGGAGCCGTTTTTT. It specifies CASSADRVSRDTGEPFF.

This clonotype has at least ten counts. The rearrangement joins TRBV5-1 to TRBJ2-2; either TRBD1 or TRBD2 may fit D (5 bases each). Germline CDR1 SGHRS, CDR2 YFSETQ. This CDR3 comprises 15 residues. Between the trimmed V and J ends, which lost 4 bases and 2 bases, there was a span of 12 bases. CDR3 in amino acids: CASSRDPENTGELFF. Written as DNA, the CDR3 is TGCGCCAGCAGCAGGGACCCAGAAAACACCGGGGAGCTGTTTTTT.

This clonotype was observed a few times. It differs at one base from a far larger clone, so likely a read error. This chain connects TRBV7-9 to TRBJ2-7, with D hard to call. The CDR3 runs 11 residues. Trimming took 5 bases from V and 4 from J, leaving 6 bases between them. From germline, CDR1 is SEHNR and CDR2 FQNEAQ (reference sequence). CDR3 sequence (DNA): TGTGCCAGCAGCCCGGTATACGAGCAGTACTTC. This encodes CASSPVYEQYF. Based on the CDR3 plus reference TRBV7-9 and TRBJ2-7, the full variable domain is DTGVSQNPRHKITKRGQNVTFRCDPISEHNRLYWYRQTLGQGPEFLTYFQNEAQLEKSRLLSDRFSAERPKGSFSTLEIQRTEQGDSAMYLCASSPVYEQYFGPGTRLTVT.

This clonotype was found many times. This chain links TRBV11-3 with TRBJ2-7; 11 nucleotides match TRBD2. In germline, CDR1 is SGHNT, CDR2 YENEEA. This CDR3 has 17 residues. Trimming at V came to 2 bases and at J to 2 bases, leaving 8 bases not matched to a gene. The CDR3 nucleotides read TGTGCCAGCAGCTTACGGGCAACTAGCGGGAGAACCTACGAGCAGTACTTC. Residues: CASSLRATSGRTYEQYF.

This clonotype was seen ten or more times. This chain uses TRBV29-1 with TRBJ2-1; D uncertain. CDR3 length: 14 amino acids. Trimming removed 3 bases at V and 0 bases at J, with 9 bases between. The germline gives CDR1 SQVTM, CDR2 ANQGSEA. CDR3 residues: CSVDRASSYNEQFF. The CDR3 region has the DNA TGCAGCGTTGATCGCGCGTCCTCCTACAATGAGCAGTTCTTC.

This clonotype was recorded at least ten times. The rearrangement links TRBV29-1 to TRBJ2-5; 9 bases match TRBD1. From germline, CDR1 is SQVTM and CDR2 ANQGSEA. Trimming removed 6 bases from V and 9 bases from J; junction bases left unmatched: 11. The CDR3 runs 13 residues. The CDR3 is CSVAQGANKAQYF. The CDR3 DNA sequence: TGCAGCGTCGCACAGGGGGCCAATAAAGCCCAGTACTTC.

This clonotype was recorded at least ten times. V usage is TRBV20-1 and J usage is TRBJ2-1, with D unresolved. The CDR3 totals 12 residues. Trimming took off 5 bases at V and 5 bases at J, with 10 bases between the two ends. Germline V lookup: CDR1 DFQATT, CDR2 SNEGSKA (reference sequence). The CDR3 reads CSAPNINNEQFF. In DNA form, the CDR3 reads TGCAGTGCTCCTAACATCAACAATGAGCAGTTCTTC.

This clonotype was picked up many times. This rearrangement joins TRBV11-2 to TRBJ2-7; D is possibly TRBD1 (5 bases). The CDR3 extends over 13 amino acids. Germline V gene sequence: CDR1 SGHAT, CDR2 FQNNGV. Trimming stripped 1 base from V and 4 bases from J, with 8 bases between. The CDR3: CASSLGQLYEQYF. CDR3 sequence (DNA): TGTGCCAGCAGCTTAGGACAGCTTTACGAGCAGTACTTC.

As DNA, the CDR3 is TGTGCCAGACCGACAGCTAATGAGCAGTTCTTC. It specifies CARPTANEQFF. The chain uses TRBV6-5 and TRBJ2-1; D is possibly TRBD1 (5 bases). Germline V gene sequence: CDR1 MNHEY, CDR2 SVGAGI. V dropped 9 bases and J dropped 7 bases, with 10 bases sitting between them. CDR3 size: 11 residues.

At least ten counts were recorded for this clonotype. V gene TRBV20-1 combines with J gene TRBJ2-1; D ambiguous. The length of the CDR3 is 11 residues. In germline, CDR1 is DFQATT, CDR2 SNEGSKA (reference sequence). V lost 4 bases to trimming and J lost 8 bases, with 9 bases between them. This CDR3 is CSAKLGYEQFF. In nucleotides, the CDR3 is TGCAGTGCTAAGCTAGGGTATGAGCAGTTCTTC.

This clonotype was seen ten or more times. The chain carries TRBV5-1 and TRBJ2-1; 10 bases are shared with TRBD2. The CDR3 runs 17 residues. Germline V gene sequence: CDR1 SGHRS, CDR2 YFSETQ. Trimming cost V 7 bases and J 4 bases; bases outside gene matches: 14. CDR3 bases: TGCGCCAGCCAGAAGCGGGAGGGCCGTTACTTATACAATGAGCAGTTCTTC. It encodes CASQKREGRYLYNEQFF.

This clonotype has ten or more counts. This chain joins TRBV2 and TRBJ2-1; 10 positions match TRBD2. The CDR3 length is 15 residues. The germline V gene has CDR1 SNHLY and CDR2 FYNNEI. J lost 6 bases, V lost 4 bases, and 6 bases had no gene match. This CDR3 reads CASSGLAGVVNEQFF. CDR3 nucleotides: TGTGCCAGCAGTGGTCTAGCGGGAGTGGTCAATGAGCAGTTCTTC. The full variable domain, rest sourced from reference TRBV2 and TRBJ2-1, is EPEVTQTPSHQVTQMGQEVILRCVPISNHLYFYWYRQILGQKVEFLVSFYNNEISEKSEIFDDQFSVERPDGSNFTLKIRSTKLEDSAMYFCASSGLAGVVNEQFFGPGTRLTVL.

Ten or more counts support this clonotype. The chain links TRBV11-3 to TRBJ2-1; 8 bases are shared with TRBD2. CDR3 length equals 16 residues. J gave up 3 bases and V 0 bases, and 4 bases lay outside the gene matches. Germline assignment: CDR1 SGHNT and CDR2 YENEEA. The CDR3 here is CASSLEETSVYNEQFF. The CDR3 region has the DNA TGTGCCAGCAGCTTAGAAGAGACTAGCGTCTACAATGAGCAGTTCTTC. Full variable domain (missing parts from reference TRBV11-3 and TRBJ2-1): EAGVVQSPRYKIIEKKQPVAFWCNPISGHNTLYWYLQNLGQGPELLIRYENEEAVDDSQLPKDRFSAERLKGVDSTLKIQPAELGDSAVYLCASSLEETSVYNEQFFGPGTRLTVL.

This clonotype was counted ten times or more. As DNA, the CDR3 is TGCAGCGTTGAGACTAGCGGGGGAGAGACCCAGTACTTC. Translated, it gives CSVETSGGETQYF. V is TRBV29-1 and J is TRBJ2-5; 12 positions match TRBD2. Looked up from germline, CDR1 is SQVTM and CDR2 is ANQGSEA. CDR3 length equals 13 residues. Trimming cost V 3 bases and J 4 bases; bases outside gene matches: 0.

The sample holds many counts of this clonotype. The chain has TRBV9 and TRBJ2-1; 9 positions match TRBD1. The CDR3 is 16 amino acids. The germline V gene has CDR1 SGDLS and CDR2 YYNGEE. V shed 4 bases and J 5 bases; nucleotides not matched to a gene: 10. The CDR3 reads CASSLYRDRVNNEQFF. The CDR3 bases are TGTGCCAGCAGCTTATACCGGGACAGGGTGAACAATGAGCAGTTCTTC. The full variable domain, with the rest looked up from reference TRBV9 and TRBJ2-1, is DSGVTQTPKHLITATGQRVTLRCSPRSGDLSVYWYQQSLDQGLQFLIQYYNGEERAKGNILERFSAQQFPDLHSELNLSSLELGDSALYFCASSLYRDRVNNEQFFGPGTRLTVL.

This clonotype showed up many times. The genes are TRBV6-1 and TRBJ1-5, with TRBD1 identical over 7 bases. Losses at the gene ends were 6 bases for V and 5 bases for J; bases not matched to a gene: 7. CDR1 is MNHNS and CDR2 is SASEGT in the germline V gene. The CDR3 is made up of 14 amino acids. The chain's CDR3 is CASSPTGTYQPQHF. The CDR3, as DNA: TGTGCCAGCAGCCCGACAGGGACTTATCAGCCCCAGCATTTT.

This clonotype was recorded many times. This chain joins TRBV5-6 and TRBJ2-2; D tentatively fits TRBD1 or TRBD2 (5 bases each). The CDR3 is made up of 15 amino acids. Germline CDR1 is SGHDT and CDR2 is YYEEEE. Trimming removed 6 bases from V and 3 bases from J, with 15 bases in between. The CDR3, as DNA: TGTGCCAGCACCTCAGGGACCTCGGACACCGGGGAGCTGTTTTTT. Amino acids: CASTSGTSDTGELFF.

Many counts were recorded for this clonotype. This chain links TRBV19 with TRBJ2-4; TRBD2 matches at 7 bases. This CDR3 region has 14 residues. Germline V gene sequence: CDR1 LNHDA, CDR2 SQIVND (reference sequence). The J segment lost 6 bases and the V segment lost 4 bases, leaving 6 bases of the junction unmatched. The CDR3 DNA sequence: TGTGCCAGTAGTAAGGGACTACTTGGAAACATTCAGTACTTC. This encodes CASSKGLLGNIQYF.

This clonotype has just a few counts. Given a much more abundant clone one base away, this may be a read error. V usage is TRBV7-6 and J usage is TRBJ2-7, with unresolved D. V shed 4 bases and J shed 2 bases, with 9 bases lying between them. Germline CDR1 and CDR2: SGHVS and FNYEAQ. The CDR3 has 13 amino acids. The CDR3 nucleotides read TGTGCCAGCAGCTCAGCGTTAGCCTACGAGCAGTACTTC. This sequence encodes CASSSALAYEQYF.

This clonotype was seen ten or more times. This chain connects TRBV4-3 to TRBJ2-1; 11 bases map to TRBD2. This CDR3 spans 15 amino acids. Germline V lookup: CDR1 LGHNA, CDR2 YSLEER. The V segment lost 4 bases and the J segment 4 bases; nucleotides outside the gene matches: 3. The CDR3 here is CASSLRLAGYNEQFF. DNA of the CDR3: TGCGCCAGCAGCCTTAGACTAGCGGGGTACAATGAGCAGTTCTTC.